One T cell receptor beta chain is described in this entry. No antigen is known for it. Profiling relied on immunoSEQ multiplex PCR, and the TCRdb table lists in-frame clones only, not all of them. This sample has 150,000 to 200,000 clones; around 82% occur once, and the top ten carry roughly a tenth. This sample was included in a study of cytomegalovirus exposure and HLA in healthy donors. Study-level findings and limits: Some public TCRs appeared in many individuals, while most sequences were rare. Within the 100 to 150 validation repertoires, first-cohort TCR clusters tended to co-occur, according to a later analysis.

Germline lookup yields CDR1 MNHEY and CDR2 SMNVEV (reference sequence). This CDR3 has 14 residues. The V segment lost 6 bases and the J segment 5 bases; nucleotides outside the gene matches: 7. This receptor was taken from a man aged 25-45 years in good health and CMV-seropositive. Sequenced material: PBMCs. The gene calls are TRBV27 and TRBJ2-5, with TRBD2 matching 9 bases. The CDR3 nucleotides are TGTGCCAGCAGCCAACTAGCGGGTGTGGAGACCCAGTACTTC. This codes for CASSQLAGVETQYF.